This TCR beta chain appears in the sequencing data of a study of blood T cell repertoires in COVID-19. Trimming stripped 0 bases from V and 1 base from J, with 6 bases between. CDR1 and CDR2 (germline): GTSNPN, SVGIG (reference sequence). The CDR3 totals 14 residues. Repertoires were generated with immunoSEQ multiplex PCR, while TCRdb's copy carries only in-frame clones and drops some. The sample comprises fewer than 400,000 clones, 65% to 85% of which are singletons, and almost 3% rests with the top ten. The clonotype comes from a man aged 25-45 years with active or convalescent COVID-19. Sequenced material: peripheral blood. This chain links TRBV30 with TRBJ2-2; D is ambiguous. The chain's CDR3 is CAWSVEQNTGELFF. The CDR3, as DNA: TGTGCCTGGAGTGTAGAACAGAACACCGGGGAGCTGTTTTTT.